The next 5 T cell receptor beta chains were all read from a single sample in a study of identical twins. TCRdb reprocessed the 5' RACE reads via MiXCR and lists one record per CDR3 protein. This table holds hundreds of thousands of distinct CDR3 sequences, over 9% found once. Another study also made use of these data, one on yellow fever vaccine responses in identical twins.

Sequenced input: PBMCs. The receptor source for this set is a woman aged 18-30 years in good health.

This clonotype was seen more than once but under ten times. J is TRBJ2-1 and V is TRBV7-9; D is tentatively TRBD1 or TRBD2 (5 bases each). Germline V lookup: CDR1 SEHNR, CDR2 FQNEAQ (reference sequence). This CDR3 contains 16 residues. The ends were cut back, 6 bases at V and 3 bases at J, with 18 bases in the middle. CDR3 residues: CASRTNPGIDYNEQFF. The CDR3 DNA follows: TGTGCCAGCAGGACTAACCCAGGGATTGACTACAATGAGCAGTTCTTC. Filled out from reference TRBV7-9 and TRBJ2-1, the complete variable domain reads DTGVSQNPRHKITKRGQNVTFRCDPISEHNRLYWYRQTLGQGPEFLTYFQNEAQLEKSRLLSDRFSAERPKGSFSTLEIQRTEQGDSAMYLCASRTNPGIDYNEQFFGPGTRLTVL.

This clonotype was seen a handful of times. This chain links TRBV12-3 or TRBV12-4 with TRBJ2-6; 8 bases align to TRBD1. The CDR3 extends over 16 amino acids. The junction had 5 bases not matched to a gene; V was cut back by 3 bases and J by 4 bases. DNA for the CDR3: TGTGCCAGCAGTTTCGGACAGGGAACCGGGGCCAACGTCCTGACTTTC. This codes for CASSFGQGTGANVLTF.

V gene TRBV28 combines with J gene TRBJ2-1, with D unclear. Looked up from germline, CDR1 is MDHEN and CDR2 is SYDVKM. V lost 7 bases and J 12 bases, leaving 16 bases between the germline ends. The CDR3 extends over 12 amino acids. This CDR3 is CASTHRGLWQFF. The CDR3 DNA reads TGTGCCAGCACCCATCGTGGGCTGTGGCAGTTCTTC.

This clonotype showed up many times. The J gene is TRBJ1-1, the V gene TRBV13; D is undetermined. Germline V gene lookup returns CDR1 PRHDT and CDR2 FYEKMQ (reference sequence). Trimming removed 5 bases at V and 3 bases at J, with 16 bases between. The CDR3 is 15 amino acids. Written as DNA, the CDR3 is TGTGCCAGCAGCCTAAGTGCGGGATACGACACTGAAGCTTTCTTT. Translating gives CASSLSAGYDTEAFF.

The sample holds many counts of this clonotype. The rearrangement uses TRBV29-1 and TRBJ2-1; 8 positions match TRBD2. CDR1 SQVTM and CDR2 ANQGSEA come from the germline V gene. This CDR3 contains 15 residues. Here the CDR3 DNA reads TGCAGAGCTGTTGGAGGACTAGCAAAGGACAATGAGCAGTTCTTC. Protein sequence: CRAVGGLAKDNEQFF.